These 21 T cell receptor beta chains were sequenced from one sample in a study of blood T cell repertoires in COVID-19. Generated by immunoSEQ multiplex PCR, the TCRdb table keeps only in-frame clones and is missing some. Among around 70,000 clones listed, 81% were seen once. The sample consisted of peripheral blood. Receptors were obtained from a woman in her 70s with acute or convalescent COVID-19.

In this sample, this clone turned up many times. The rearrangement uses TRBV3-1 (or the pseudogene TRBV3-2) and TRBJ1-6; D not resolved. The CDR3 loop spans 14 amino acids. Germline loops: CDR1 LGHDT, CDR2 YNNKEL (reference sequence). V was clipped by 3 bases and J by 7 bases, with 10 bases between them. CDR3 in DNA: TGTGCCAGCAGCCAGTTACACGGGAATTCACCCCTCCACTTT. The encoded protein is CASSQLHGNSPLHF.

The rearrangement uses TRBV19 and TRBJ1-5; a weak D match, TRBD1 (6 bases). Germline V gene lookup returns CDR1 LNHDA and CDR2 SQIVND (reference sequence). Trimming removed 1 base from V and 0 bases from J, with 22 bases in between. The CDR3 totals 20 residues. CDR3 sequence reads: CASSIGAAAWGQNSNQPQHF. The CDR3 bases are TGTGCCAGTAGTATAGGGGCTGCAGCTTGGGGACAAAATAGCAATCAGCCCCAGCATTTT.

The CDR3 nucleotides are TGTGCCAGCAGCTTAAATGCGGGAGGGGTCCCCTACGAGCAGTACTTC. It encodes CASSLNAGGVPYEQYF. V gene TRBV7-2 combines with J gene TRBJ2-7, with 9 positions matching TRBD2. The junction had 7 bases not matched to a gene; V was cut back by 2 bases and J by 2 bases. The CDR3 runs to 16 residues. Germline-derived CDR1 and CDR2 are SGHTA and FQGNSA.

The V gene is TRBV5-1, the J gene TRBJ2-1; 9 nucleotides line up with TRBD2. With V trimmed by 9 bases and J by 5 bases, 9 bases remained unmatched. The CDR3 contains 14 residues. The germline CDR1 and CDR2 sequences are SGHRS and YFSETQ. CDR3: CATKPASGNNEQFF. In nucleotides, the CDR3 is TGCGCCACCAAGCCGGCTAGCGGGAACAATGAGCAGTTCTTC. The full variable domain, with the rest looked up from reference TRBV5-1 and TRBJ2-1, is KAGVTQTPRYLIKTRGQQVTLSCSPISGHRSVSWYQQTPGQGLQFLFEYFSETQRNKGNFPGRFSGRQFSNSRSEMNVSTLELGDSALYLCATKPASGNNEQFFGPGTRLTVL.

This rearrangement joins TRBV19 to TRBJ2-7, with 7 bases lining up with TRBD2. Germline-derived CDR1 and CDR2 are LNHDA and SQIVND (reference sequence). The V gene end was trimmed by 1 base and the J gene end by 3 bases; junction bases not matched to a gene: 3. The CDR3 has 14 residues. The CDR3 DNA is TGTGCCAGTAGTATAGGCGGGGAGGGCTACGAGCAGTACTTC. This sequence encodes CASSIGGEGYEQYF.

The chain links TRBV7-3 to TRBJ1-2, with TRBD1 matching over 11 bases. With V trimmed by 5 bases and J by 6 bases, 8 bases remained unmatched. The CDR3 loop spans 15 amino acids. CDR1 is SGHTA, CDR2 FQGTGA, per germline. CDR3 coding DNA: TGTGCCAGCAGCGACCGGACAGGGGGCGTTGATGGCTACACCTTC. It is translated as CASSDRTGGVDGYTF.

Ten or more counts support this clone. The chain recombines TRBV4-1 with TRBJ1-2; D is uncertain. This CDR3 contains 16 residues. Germline V gives CDR1 MGHRA, CDR2 YSYEKL. Trimming pared 4 bases from V and 6 bases from J, leaving 21 bases between. CDR3 nucleotide sequence: TGCGCCAGCAGCCCATCTCACGGGGAGAGGAAGGATGGCTACACCTTC. Translation: CASSPSHGERKDGYTF.

The CDR3 sequence is CASSSRRSRGTIYF. The CDR3 nucleotides read TGTGCCAGCAGTTCGAGGAGGTCCCGAGGCACCATATATTTT. V is TRBV6-5 and J is TRBJ1-3; D not resolved. Germline CDR1 and CDR2: MNHEY and SVGAGI. With 4 bases removed from V and 9 bases from J, the gap between germline ends came to 16 bases. This CDR3 contains 14 residues.

The CDR3 sequence is CASSVGLTTAQFF. CDR3 sequence (DNA): TGTGCCAGCAGTGTTGGACTCACCACTGCGCAGTTCTTC. The gene calls are TRBV2 and TRBJ2-1; D perhaps matches TRBD2 (5 bases). There are 13 residues in the CDR3. Trimming stripped 4 bases from V and 12 bases from J, with 16 bases between. Germline V CDR1 and CDR2: SNHLY, FYNNEI.

The chain uses TRBV19 and TRBJ2-1, with a possible D match to TRBD1 (6 bases). Deletions cut 5 bases from V and 4 bases from J, with 12 bases between. The CDR3 extends over 14 amino acids. The germline V gene has CDR1 LNHDA and CDR2 SQIVND (reference sequence). CDR3 DNA sequence: TGTGCCAGTAGTCCACAGGGTCGGTACAATGAGCAGTTCTTC. It codes for CASSPQGRYNEQFF.

The V and J genes are TRBV28 and TRBJ1-2; no clear D. This CDR3 comprises 12 residues. Germline-derived CDR1 and CDR2 are MDHEN and SYDVKM. The V end was cut by 6 bases, the J end by 4 bases, with 9 bases between. The DNA of the CDR3 is TGTGCCAGCAGCCCGAACATCTATGGCTACACCTTC. Its translation is CASSPNIYGYTF.

This clone was counted at least ten times. The V and J genes are TRBV27 and TRBJ2-4, with TRBD2 matching over 9 bases. The V gene end was trimmed by 5 bases and the J gene end by 9 bases; junction bases not matched to a gene: 17. This CDR3 is 17 amino acids long. Looked up from germline, CDR1 is MNHEY and CDR2 is SMNVEV (reference sequence). In nucleotides, the CDR3 is TGTGCCAGCAGTGTTGCGGGAGGGCCTAGATTGTCTCCCATTCAGTACTTC. Its translation: CASSVAGGPRLSPIQYF.

The count of this clone is one. The rearrangement uses TRBV27 and TRBJ2-1; D is undetermined. CDR3 size: 13 residues. Germline-derived CDR1 and CDR2 are MNHEY and SMNVEV (reference sequence). V was cut by 6 bases and J by 7 bases, with 13 bases left in between. CDR3 sequence (DNA): TGTGCCAGCAGCCGCCCTCTAGGAAATGAGCAGTTCTTC. Its protein is CASSRPLGNEQFF.

The chain uses TRBV6-2 or TRBV6-3 and TRBJ1-5; 9 positions agree with TRBD1. The germline V gene has CDR1 MNHEY and CDR2 SVGEGT. CDR3 size: 20 residues. With 2 bases clipped from V and 0 bases from J, the junction kept 14 bases outside the gene matches. The CDR3 DNA follows: TGTGCCAGCAGTTACGACTTAGGGGACAGGGAAGTGCCTAGCAATCAGCCCCAGCATTTT. Residues: CASSYDLGDREVPSNQPQHF.

V gene TRBV5-4 combines with J gene TRBJ2-2; D gene unclear. Trimming cost V 0 bases and J 3 bases, with 12 bases left between them. This CDR3 has 16 residues. From germline, CDR1 is SGHNT and CDR2 YYREEE (reference sequence). CDR3 sequence (DNA): TGTGCCAGCAGCTTGGCGGTAAATCGGTACACCGGGGAGCTGTTTTTT. It codes for CASSLAVNRYTGELFF.

The chain recombines TRBV28 with TRBJ2-7, with 8 bases aligning to TRBD2. The V and J ends lost 3 bases and 3 bases, in that order; junction bases with no gene match: 1. The CDR3 extends over 13 amino acids. Germline CDR1 reads MDHEN; CDR2 reads SYDVKM. Written as DNA, the CDR3 is TGTGCCAGCAGTTTCGGGGGGGACTACGAGCAGTACTTC. It is translated as CASSFGGDYEQYF.

The rearrangement links TRBV9 to TRBJ1-2, with 10 positions matching TRBD1. V gave up 4 bases and J gave up 7 bases; unmatched junction bases: 13. Germline V gene data show CDR1 as SGDLS and CDR2 as YYNGEE. The CDR3 runs 16 residues. CDR3 amino acids: CASSPKTGGALGGYTF. The CDR3 DNA reads as TGTGCCAGCAGCCCCAAGACAGGGGGCGCTTTGGGTGGCTACACCTTC.

V and J are TRBV18 and TRBJ2-1; D is unresolved. The V gene's germline CDR1 is KGHSH and CDR2 LQKENI. The CDR3 has 13 residues. V was trimmed by 2 bases and J by 9 bases, leaving 11 bases between them. CDR3 region: CASSPSRDFEQFF. The CDR3 DNA follows: TGTGCCAGCTCACCATCCCGCGATTTTGAGCAGTTCTTC. Full variable domain (missing parts from reference TRBV18 and TRBJ2-1): NAGVMQNPRHLVRRRGQEARLRCSPMKGHSHVYWYRQLPEEGLKFMVYLQKENIIDESGMPKERFSAEFPKEGPSILRIQQVVRGDSAAYFCASSPSRDFEQFFGPGTRLTVL.

This chain connects TRBV25-1 to TRBJ1-2; 8 positions agree with TRBD1. Trimming at V came to 11 bases and at J to 7 bases, leaving 15 bases not matched to a gene. Germline V lookup: CDR1 MGHDK, CDR2 SYGVNS. The length of the CDR3 is 14 residues. The CDR3 protein is CASPRTGQRGGYTF. The CDR3 DNA follows: TGTGCCTCCCCTAGGACAGGGCAGAGAGGTGGCTACACCTTC.

The rearrangement joins TRBV10-1 to TRBJ2-3; no clear D gene. The CDR3 sequence is 13 residues long. V lost 4 bases and J 1 base, leaving 6 bases between the germline ends. Germline loops: CDR1 WNHNN, CDR2 SYGVQD (reference sequence). The CDR3 sequence is CASSGLRTDTQYF. In DNA, the CDR3 is TGCGCCAGCAGTGGGCTCCGCACAGATACGCAGTATTTT.

The genes are TRBV5-1 and TRBJ2-3, with 9 bases aligning to TRBD2. The V gene end was trimmed by 4 bases and the J gene end by 4 bases; junction bases not matched to a gene: 10. This CDR3 region has 16 residues. Germline V gene data show CDR1 as SGHRS and CDR2 as YFSETQ. This CDR3 reads CASSPSQREAPDTQYF. The CDR3 nucleotides read TGCGCCAGCAGCCCGAGCCAGCGGGAGGCCCCAGATACGCAGTATTTT.